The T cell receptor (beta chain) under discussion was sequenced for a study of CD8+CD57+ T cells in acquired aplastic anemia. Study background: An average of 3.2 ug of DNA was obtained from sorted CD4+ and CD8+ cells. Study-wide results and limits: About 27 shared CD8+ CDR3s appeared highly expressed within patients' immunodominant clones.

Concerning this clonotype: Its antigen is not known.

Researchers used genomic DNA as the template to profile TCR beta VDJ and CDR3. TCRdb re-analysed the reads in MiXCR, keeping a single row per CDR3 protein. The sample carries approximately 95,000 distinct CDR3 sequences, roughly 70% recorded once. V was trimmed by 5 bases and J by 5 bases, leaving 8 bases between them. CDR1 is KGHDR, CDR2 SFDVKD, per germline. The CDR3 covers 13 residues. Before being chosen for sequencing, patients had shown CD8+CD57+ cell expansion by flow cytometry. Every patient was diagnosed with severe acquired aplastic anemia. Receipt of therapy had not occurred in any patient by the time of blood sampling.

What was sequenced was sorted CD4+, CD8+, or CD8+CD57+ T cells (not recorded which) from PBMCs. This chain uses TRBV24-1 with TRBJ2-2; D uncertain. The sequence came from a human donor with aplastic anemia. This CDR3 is CATSARQTGELFF. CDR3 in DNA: TGTGCCACCAGTGCCCGACAAACCGGGGAGCTGTTTTTT.